The present T cell receptor beta chain was sequenced within a study of blood T cell repertoires in COVID-19. The CDR3 length is 17 residues. CDR1 and CDR2 (germline): SGHAT, FQNNGV. Deletions cut 0 bases from V and 0 bases from J, with 12 bases between. Per the authors' pipeline: Amplification from reference gene primers served as the basis for estimated nucleated cell counts. Generated by immunoSEQ multiplex PCR, the TCRdb table keeps only in-frame clones and is missing some. Clone size and the V and J calls come from that table; the DNA yielded D and trimming. This sample yields approximately 150,000 clones, of which just under 85% are seen a single time; approximately 2.6% belongs to the top ten.

Sequencing was done on a sample of peripheral blood. This TCR was recovered from a woman of 80 years or more with COVID-19, enrolled during active disease. This chain links TRBV11-2 with TRBJ2-1; D might be TRBD2 (5 bases). DNA of the CDR3: TGTGCCAGCAGCTTAGATCTTCCCGGAGGCTCCTACAATGAGCAGTTCTTC. Translated, it gives CASSLDLPGGSYNEQFF.